The rows below give T cell receptor beta chains drawn from one sample of a study of T cell repertoires in cytomegalovirus infection. TCRdb recomputed calls from the reads with MiXCR, one row per CDR3 protein. The table records about 570,000 distinct CDR3 sequences, just under 40% of them present only once. No antigen has been assigned to these receptors. Sequenced material: cultured PBMCs, taken from culture after CMV antigen stimulation. All receptors come from a human donor in good health (CMV status not recorded). Some clones in this sample may be carry-over from other donors' samples. CDR3s include the opening cysteine and the closing phenylalanine or tryptophan. The D gene is left open where the match is weak. A clone size is listed for some rows: how often the clone was seen (once, few, many), or a class if it is expanded.

d_call	cdr3_length	v_call	j_call	clone_size	cdr3_nt	cdr3_aa
.	16	TRBV6-6	TRBJ2-2	few	TGTGCCAGCAGCCCCTATGTAGCGACCCTCGGCGGGGAGCTGTTTTTT	CASSPYVATLGGELFF
.	15	TRBV9	TRBJ1-1	few	TGTGCCAGCAGCGACCTCCGGGGATTCGGGAATGAAGCTTTCTTT	CASSDLRGFGNEAFF
.	17	TRBV6-1	TRBJ1-1	few	TGTGCCAGCAGTGCCCGAGTTTACAGGGATCGGCACACTGAAGCTTTCTTT	CASSARVYRDRHTEAFF
.	14	TRBV12-3/TRBV12-4	TRBJ2-2	few	TGTGCCAGCAGTTTTTCGACGAACACCGGGGAGCTGTTTTTT	CASSFSTNTGELFF
.	14	TRBV10-3	TRBJ1-1	few	TGTGCCATCAGTGAGTATCAGGGAAACACTGAAGCTTTCTTT	CAISEYQGNTEAFF
.	12	TRBV5-6	TRBJ2-7	.	TGTGCCAGCAGCTTGGCCGAACACGAGCAGTACTTC	CASSLAEHEQYF
.	15	TRBV7-2	TRBJ1-2	many	TGTGCCAGCAAATTGGTCACAGATTCTTTCTATGGCTACACCTTC	CASKLVTDSFYGYTF
TRBD2	17	TRBV7-2	TRBJ2-3	.	TGTGCCAGAAGCTTAGAGGTAGCGGGGGGATCCACAGATACGCAGTATTTT	CARSLEVAGGSTDTQYF
.	17	TRBV4-2	TRBJ1-3	.	TGTGCCAGCAGCCAAGAATGGGGCGGCTTCTCTGGAAACACCATATATTTT	CASSQEWGGFSGNTIYF
TRBD1	15	TRBV2	TRBJ2-7	.	TGTGCCAGCCGTTCTCCGGGACAGCGGCCCTACGAGCAGTACTTC	CASRSPGQRPYEQYF
TRBD1	15	TRBV19	TRBJ2-1	.	TGTGCCAGTAGTCCGACCGGGACAGGGGCCAAGGAGCAGTTCTTC	CASSPTGTGAKEQFF
TRBD1	11	TRBV11-2	TRBJ1-4	few	TGTGCCAGCAGTTTCAGGGGGAAACTGTTTTTT	CASSFRGKLFF
.	15	TRBV6-2/TRBV6-3	TRBJ1-1	.	TGTGCCAGCAGTTACGCCACCCACACAGGGACTGAAGCTTTCTTT	CASSYATHTGTEAFF
.	14	TRBV5-6	TRBJ2-5	.	TGTGCCAGCAGCTTCCGCAGGACTTGGGGGACCCAGTACTTC	CASSFRRTWGTQYF
.	13	TRBV7-6	TRBJ1-5	.	TGTGCCAGCAGCCCCGTGACCGAAGGCAGGCAGCATTTT	CASSPVTEGRQHF
TRBD1	16	TRBV12-3/TRBV12-4	TRBJ1-1	many	TGTGCCAGCAGTTTAGGGGCAGGGGGCGCATACACTGAAGCTTTCTTT	CASSLGAGGAYTEAFF
.	14	TRBV7-9	TRBJ2-3	.	TGTGCCAGCAGCTTAAGTGGCCCCTCCGATACGCAGTATTTT	CASSLSGPSDTQYF
.	15	TRBV30	TRBJ1-1	.	TGTGCCCGCAAGGAAGAGGGACGGCAGAACACTGAAGCTTTCTTT	CARKEEGRQNTEAFF
TRBD1	14	TRBV20-1	TRBJ2-2	few	TGCAGTGCTATGACAGGGGCGAACACCGGGGAGCTGTTTTTT	CSAMTGANTGELFF
.	13	TRBV27	TRBJ2-3	few	TGTGCCAGCCGACTGTCTAGCACAGATACGCAGTATTTT	CASRLSSTDTQYF
TRBD2	16	TRBV7-9	TRBJ2-7	few	TGTGCCAGCAGCTTAATATCCAGCGGGATTCCCTACGAGCAGTACTTC	CASSLISSGIPYEQYF
.	15	TRBV19	TRBJ2-1	.	TGTGCCAGTCGCGACAGGTTGATCTCCTACAATGAGCAGTTCTTC	CASRDRLISYNEQFF
.	13	TRBV6-1	TRBJ2-7	few	TGTGCCAGCAATAGACAGAGCTCCTACGAGCAGTACTTC	CASNRQSSYEQYF
TRBD2	16	TRBV7-2	TRBJ2-1	few	TGTGCCAGCAGCGCACGGACTAGCGGGGGGGGGGAGGGGCAGTTCTTC	CASSARTSGGGEGQFF
.	15	TRBV7-8	TRBJ2-2	.	TGTGCCAGCAGCTTAAGGGCCAGCCTCACCGGGGAGCTGTTTTTT	CASSLRASLTGELFF
.	14	TRBV11-2	TRBJ2-3	.	TGTGCCAGCAGCTTACAGTCTAGCACAGATACGCAGTATTTT	CASSLQSSTDTQYF
TRBD2	15	TRBV7-2	TRBJ2-3	.	TGTGCCAGCAGCTCATCGGGACTAGGGGGAGGTACGCAGTATTTT	CASSSSGLGGGTQYF
TRBD2	18	TRBV7-9	TRBJ2-1	few	TGTGCCAGCAGCTACCGGAGACTAGCGGGACCCGGGCACAATGAGCAGTTCTTC	CASSYRRLAGPGHNEQFF
TRBD2	15	TRBV7-2	TRBJ2-7	many	TGTGCCAGCAGCCCATTAGCGGGGGGGAACTACGAGCAGTACTTC	CASSPLAGGNYEQYF
.	14	TRBV6-8	TRBJ2-7	.	TGTGCCAGCAGTTATCCGGAGGGGGTCTACGAGCAGTACTTC	CASSYPEGVYEQYF
.	14	TRBV7-2	TRBJ2-3	.	TGTGCCAGCGCCCCGGCTTTGAGCACAGATACGCAGTATTTT	CASAPALSTDTQYF
.	13	TRBV30	TRBJ2-1	.	TGTGCCTGGAGTGCGGGATTACGGTATGAGCAGTTCTTC	CAWSAGLRYEQFF
TRBD2	16	TRBV4-3	TRBJ2-7	.	TGCGCCAGCAGCCACCCGACACTAGCGGGACCTCATGAGCAGTACTTC	CASSHPTLAGPHEQYF
.	13	TRBV7-2	TRBJ1-6	.	TGTGCCAGCACCGCGAGAGGATATTCACCCCTCCACTTT	CASTARGYSPLHF
.	15	TRBV6-6	TRBJ2-1	.	TGTGCCAGCAGCCCCTCGGCCCCCTCCTACAATGAGCAGTTCTTC	CASSPSAPSYNEQFF
.	15	TRBV7-8	TRBJ1-4	many	TGTGCCAGCAGCTTTCAGATGGGCGTGGACAGAAAACTGTTTTTT	CASSFQMGVDRKLFF
.	19	TRBV12-3/TRBV12-4	TRBJ2-5	few	TGTGCCAGCAGTCCGCGACGCGGTGGCTACCAGAGATTTCAAGAGACCCAGTACTTC	CASSPRRGGYQRFQETQYF
.	15	TRBV7-6	TRBJ2-3	few	TGTGCCAGCAGCATCGGAGGTGCTAGCACAGATACGCAGTATTTT	CASSIGGASTDTQYF
.	16	TRBV6-1	TRBJ1-4	few	TGTGCCAGCAGGGCCGGACTCCCTTTGGCTAATGAAAAACTGTTTTTT	CASRAGLPLANEKLFF
TRBD1	15	TRBV7-9	TRBJ2-5	.	TGTGCCAGCAGCCGGGGACAGGGGCCGCAAGAGACCCAGTACTTC	CASSRGQGPQETQYF
TRBD1	14	TRBV20-1	TRBJ1-4	.	TGCAGTGCTAGAAGTCGGACAGGGTACGAAAAACTGTTTTTT	CSARSRTGYEKLFF
.	14	TRBV7-2	TRBJ2-7	.	TGTGCCAGCAGCCCTAGATCCCTACCTGGAGAGCAGTACTTC	CASSPRSLPGEQYF
TRBD1	16	TRBV7-2	TRBJ2-1	many	TGTGCCAGCAGCGTAGCCGGGACAGGGACCTACAATGAGCAGTTCTTC	CASSVAGTGTYNEQFF
TRBD1	15	TRBV28	TRBJ1-5	.	TGTGCCAGCAGTTTTATCAGGGGGCGCATACAGCCCCAGCATTTT	CASSFIRGRIQPQHF
TRBD1	15	TRBV7-2	TRBJ1-1	many	TGTGCCAGCAGCTTAGTTTGGGCCCAGGGGGTAGGAGCTTTCTTT	CASSLVWAQGVGAFF
.	15	TRBV7-2	TRBJ1-6	many	TGTGCCAGCAGCTTAGCCGGGTCCAATAATTCACCCCTCCACTTT	CASSLAGSNNSPLHF
TRBD1	14	TRBV11-2	TRBJ2-5	.	TGTGCCAGCAGCCGACAGGGACCCCAAGAGACCCAGTACTTC	CASSRQGPQETQYF
TRBD2	18	TRBV19	TRBJ2-1	few	TGTGCCAGTAGTACTGGGACTAGCGGGAAGAGCTCCTACAATGAGCAGTTCTTC	CASSTGTSGKSSYNEQFF
TRBD1	13	TRBV25-1	TRBJ2-7	.	TGTGCCATGCAGGACAGGGTTTTTGCCGAGCAGTACTTC	CAMQDRVFAEQYF
.	13	TRBV3-1	TRBJ2-5	.	TGTGCCAGCAGCCAGAGGGGCCAAGAGACCCAGTACTTC	CASSQRGQETQYF